These 17 T cell receptor beta chains came from one sample sequenced in a study of CD8+CD57+ T cells in acquired aplastic anemia. CDR3 and TCR beta VDJ profiling relied on genomic DNA as the template. Via MiXCR, TCRdb re-called the reads, giving one row per CDR3 protein. The sample holds approximately 470,000 distinct CDR3 sequences; 25% to 40% are singletons and the top ten take around 0.82%. The sequenced patients had an expansion of CD8+CD57+ cells seen by flow cytometry. Sequencing was carried out using sorted CD4+, CD8+, or CD8+CD57+ T cells (not recorded which) from PBMCs. These receptors came from a human donor with aplastic anemia.

Of note for this clonotype: Lacking the conserved final phenylalanine or tryptophan, this CDR3 likely reflects a read error. V usage is TRBV9 and J usage is TRBJ1-3; D is unresolved. CDR1 is SGDLS, CDR2 YYNGEE, per germline. V was clipped by 0 bases and J by 2 bases, with 6 bases between them. The CDR3 is 14 residues long. The CDR3 is CASSVVGTGNTIYL. In nucleotides, the CDR3 is TGTGCCAGCAGCGTAGTGGGCACTGGAAACACCATATATCTT.

The chain carries TRBV19 and TRBJ1-2; D call uncertain. The germline gives CDR1 LNHDA, CDR2 SQIVND (reference sequence). This CDR3 contains 12 residues. Between the trimmed V and J ends, which lost 11 bases and 1 base, there was a span of 11 bases. The CDR3 nucleotides read TGTGCCCCCTTGAGCTATAACTATGGCTACACCTTC. Amino acid sequence: CAPLSYNYGYTF.

This clonotype was seen at least ten times. The rearrangement joins TRBV7-6 to TRBJ2-1; 7 nucleotides align to TRBD1. Trimming at V came to 5 bases and at J to 10 bases, leaving 5 bases not matched to a gene. CDR3 length: 12 amino acids. In germline, CDR1 is SGHVS, CDR2 FNYEAQ. In DNA, the CDR3 is TGTGCCAGCAGCCCGAACAGGGGCGAGCAGTTCTTC. Protein product: CASSPNRGEQFF.

The V gene is TRBV12-3 or TRBV12-4, the J gene TRBJ1-1, with no clear D. Trimming pared 6 bases from V and 11 bases from J, leaving 16 bases between. The CDR3 is 12 amino acids. The CDR3 region is CASRPQRREAFF. DNA of the CDR3: TGTGCCAGCAGGCCTCAGAGGAGGGAGGCTTTCTTT.

This clonotype was seen at least ten times. The chain has TRBV29-1 and TRBJ1-1; no clear D. V gave up 4 bases and J gave up 1 base, with 10 bases separating them. The germline V gene encodes CDR1 SQVTM and CDR2 ANQGSEA. The CDR3 length is 13 residues. CDR3 DNA sequence: TGCAGCGTTGCCCCTAGAGGGAACACTGAAGCTTTCTTT. Its translation is CSVAPRGNTEAFF. Together with reference TRBV29-1 and TRBJ1-1, the CDR3 gives the full variable domain: SAVISQKPSRDICQRGTSLTIQCQVDSQVTMMFWYRQQPGQSLTLIATANQGSEATYESGFVIDKFPISRPNLTFSTLTVSNMSPEDSSIYLCSVAPRGNTEAFFGQGTRLTVV.

This clonotype was seen many times. The chain uses TRBV7-2 and TRBJ1-1; D call uncertain. V lost 1 base and J 3 bases, leaving 6 bases between the germline ends. CDR1 is SGHTA and CDR2 is FQGNSA in the germline V gene. The CDR3 consists of 13 residues. This CDR3 reads CASSLVGYTEAFF. CDR3 bases: TGTGCCAGCAGCTTAGTCGGGTACACTGAAGCTTTCTTT.

This clonotype showed up many times. The chain combines TRBV10-1 with TRBJ2-3; D call uncertain. Per germline, CDR1 WNHNN and CDR2 SYGVQD (reference sequence). The CDR3 is made up of 15 amino acids. Between the trimmed V and J ends, which lost 0 bases and 2 bases, there was a span of 9 bases. In DNA form, the CDR3 reads TGCGCCAGCAGTGAGTCACCCCGACCCACAGATACGCAGTATTTT. Its translation is CASSESPRPTDTQYF.

The chain employs TRBV27 and TRBJ1-2; TRBD1 might be the D (6 bases). Germline lookup yields CDR1 MNHEY and CDR2 SMNVEV (reference sequence). V dropped 4 bases and J dropped 2 bases, with 17 bases sitting between them. The CDR3 is 16 amino acids. CDR3 nucleotides: TGTGCCAGCAGTTACGCATCAGGGGATATAAACTATGGCTACACCTTC. Protein product: CASSYASGDINYGYTF.

The chain has TRBV7-2 and TRBJ2-5; D is undetermined. Trimming removed 5 bases from V and 1 base from J, with 17 bases in between. The CDR3 spans 16 residues. In germline, CDR1 is SGHTA, CDR2 FQGNSA. CDR3 DNA: TGTGCCAGCAGCGCCCGGGCAGCCTCTTTCCAAGAGACCCAGTACTTC. Protein sequence: CASSARAASFQETQYF.

This clonotype was observed a few times. The chain has TRBV24-1 and TRBJ2-7; TRBD2 agrees at 11 bases. The CDR3 is 17 residues long. V shed 5 bases and J 2 bases; nucleotides not matched to a gene: 10. The germline CDR1 and CDR2 sequences are KGHDR and SFDVKD. The CDR3 loop reads CATSAPSGTSGAYEQYF. As DNA, the CDR3 is TGTGCCACCAGTGCCCCAAGCGGGACTAGCGGTGCCTACGAGCAGTACTTC.

This clonotype occurred many times. This sequence joins TRBV7-9 and TRBJ2-5; 8 bases line up with TRBD2. The germline CDR1 and CDR2 sequences are SEHNR and FQNEAQ (reference sequence). V was pared by 3 bases and J by 7 bases, with 1 base of the junction left unmatched. This CDR3 spans 12 amino acids. The chain's CDR3 is CASSLGLGTQYF. In DNA, the CDR3 is TGTGCCAGCAGCTTGGGACTAGGGACCCAGTACTTC.

The V and J genes are TRBV7-3 and TRBJ1-2; maybe TRBD1 (5 bases). Germline loops: CDR1 SGHTA, CDR2 FQGTGA. The CDR3 is 13 residues long. V lost 5 bases and J lost 6, with 13 bases in between. CDR3: CASSPARDHGYTF. In DNA, the CDR3 is TGTGCCAGCAGCCCGGCGCGGGACCATGGCTACACCTTC.

This clonotype was detected only a few times. V usage is TRBV20-1 and J usage is TRBJ1-3, with a possible D match to TRBD1 (5 bases). Germline lookup yields CDR1 DFQATT and CDR2 SNEGSKA (reference sequence). With 5 bases removed from V and 0 bases from J, the gap between germline ends came to 14 bases. The CDR3 sequence is 15 residues long. CDR3 region: CSAPDPGPSGNTIYF. Here the CDR3 DNA reads TGCAGTGCTCCTGACCCGGGGCCCTCTGGAAACACCATATATTTT.

The J gene is TRBJ1-2, the V gene TRBV7-9; TRBD1 aligns across 9 bases. Germline V gene sequence: CDR1 SEHNR, CDR2 FQNEAQ (reference sequence). CDR3 length: 13 residues. V lost 5 bases and J lost 12; bases outside the gene matches: 10. The CDR3 nucleotides read TGTGCCAGCAGCCTCAACAGGGGGCCCGGAAACACCTTC. Translation gives CASSLNRGPGNTF.

V and J are TRBV5-1 and TRBJ2-7, with TRBD2 matching over 8 bases. This CDR3 has 15 residues. V lost 2 bases, J lost 0 bases, and 4 bases stayed unmatched. Germline V gene data show CDR1 as SGHRS and CDR2 as YFSETQ. As DNA, the CDR3 is TGCGCCAGCAGCTTTAGCGGGGATACCTCCTACGAGCAGTACTTC. Translating it yields CASSFSGDTSYEQYF.

This clonotype was picked up a small number of times. The gene calls are TRBV7-6 and TRBJ2-3; perhaps D is TRBD1 or TRBD2 (6 bases each). There are 17 residues in the CDR3. Deletions cut 1 base from V and 1 base from J, with 15 bases between. Germline V CDR1 and CDR2: SGHVS, FNYEAQ. The CDR3 sequence: CASSLVVRGLGTDTQYF. In DNA form, the CDR3 reads TGTGCCAGCAGCTTAGTGGTTCGGGGGCTAGGCACAGATACGCAGTATTTT.

This clonotype came up many times. This chain connects TRBV25-1 to TRBJ2-6; no definite D call. CDR1 is MGHDK, CDR2 SYGVNS, per germline. Trimming stripped 6 bases from V and 1 base from J, with 7 bases between. The length of the CDR3 is 14 residues. The CDR3 DNA reads TGTGCCAGCAGAGGGTCGTCTGGGGCCAACGTCCTGACTTTC. Protein sequence: CASRGSSGANVLTF. Supplemented by reference TRBV25-1 and TRBJ2-6, the full variable domain reads EADIYQTPRYLVIGTGKKITLECSQTMGHDKMYWYQQDPGMELHLIHYSYGVNSTEKGDLSSESTVSRIRTEHFPLTLESARPSHTSQYLCASRGSSGANVLTFGAGSRLTVL.